This T cell receptor (beta chain) originates from a study of shared clonotypes between healthy human individuals. Concerning this clone: Its specificity is not known.

Study-wide results and limits: Sequencing depth was expected to influence donor clonotype sharing.

For every subset, genomic DNA was evenly distributed across several immunoSEQ plates. Repertoires were generated with immunoSEQ multiplex PCR, while TCRdb's copy carries only in-frame clones and drops some. Found here are 2 million to 2.5 million clones, about 92% of them singletons; the top ten hold 0.3% to 0.4%. CDR3 size: 15 residues. Trimming cost V 2 bases and J 0 bases, with 9 bases left between them. The germline CDR1 and CDR2 sequences are MDHEN and SYDVKM. This receptor was taken from a man between 18 and 35 years old in good health. Some clones in this sample may be carry-over from other donors' samples. The chain joins TRBV28 to TRBJ2-3, with D maybe TRBD2 (5 bases). The sequenced sample consisted of naive CD4+ T cells from PBMCs. Noted subset: CD45RA+ positively selected. In nucleotides, the CDR3 is TGTGCCAGCAGTTTAGCCGGGAAAAGCACAGATACGCAGTATTTT. Translation gives CASSLAGKSTDTQYF.